Below, 8 T cell receptor beta chains from the same sample are listed, as sequenced in a study of memory CD8 T cells in hepatitis C reinfection. Data came from immunoSEQ multiplex PCR; TCRdb stores just in-frame clones and leaves some out. This repertoire shows around 47,000 clones, 88% found once; its top ten account for about 1.3%. Documented time point: peak reinfection, 3 to 8 weeks after reinfection detection. TCR sequencing was done directly ex vivo on sorted cells, without expansion in vitro. Sequencing was done on a sample of naive CD8+ T cells sorted from blood. All receptors derive from a man aged 18 to 35 with hepatitis C virus infection.

This clone has only one observation. V and J are TRBV15 and TRBJ2-7, with a tentative D call TRBD2 (6 bases). CDR3 length: 11 amino acids. Germline assignment: CDR1 LNHNV and CDR2 YYDKDF (reference sequence). The V end lost 8 bases, the J end lost 9 bases, and 14 bases lay between the germline ends. CDR3 DNA sequence: TGTGCCACCCACAGGACGCGGGGGCAGTACGTC. Its protein is CATHRTRGQYV.

The chain uses TRBV5-6 and TRBJ2-1; D is uncertain. This CDR3 region has 15 residues. V lost 2 bases and J lost 0, with 9 bases in between. In germline, CDR1 is SGHDT, CDR2 YYEEEE. The CDR3 sequence is CASSFIISSYNEQFF. The CDR3 DNA sequence: TGTGCCAGCAGCTTCATTATCAGCTCCTACAATGAGCAGTTCTTC.

The gene calls are TRBV28 and TRBJ2-2; TRBD1 aligns across 8 bases. The CDR3 is 15 residues long. Unmatched junction bases numbered 8, after V lost 5 bases and J lost 6 bases. Germline assignment: CDR1 MDHEN and CDR2 SYDVKM. CDR3 residues: CASSNRGSGAGELFF. In nucleotides, the CDR3 is TGTGCCAGCAGTAACAGGGGGAGTGGGGCCGGGGAGCTGTTTTTT.

The CDR3 DNA sequence: TGTGCCAGCAGTTACTCGGGCGGGGGGGATGAGCAGTTCTTC. Translating gives CASSYSGGGDEQFF. The chain employs TRBV6-6 and TRBJ2-1; 9 bases line up with TRBD2. The germline gives CDR1 MNHNY, CDR2 SVGAGI (reference sequence). The CDR3 extends over 14 amino acids. The junction had 2 bases not matched to a gene; V was cut back by 0 bases and J by 8 bases.

The gene calls are TRBV7-9 and TRBJ1-1, with D possibly matching TRBD1 (6 bases). The CDR3 runs 15 residues. V was trimmed by 0 bases and J by 1 base, leaving 9 bases between them. The germline gives CDR1 SEHNR, CDR2 FQNEAQ (reference sequence). CDR3 bases: TGTGCCAGCAGCTTAGCGCAGGGGAAGAACACTGAAGCTTTCTTT. Protein: CASSLAQGKNTEAFF.

Worth noting for this clone: The sample has other DNA sequences that encode this CDR3 too. The rearrangement uses TRBV27 and TRBJ2-7; D not resolved. The germline V gene has CDR1 MNHEY and CDR2 SMNVEV (reference sequence). This CDR3 spans 14 amino acids. V was clipped by 6 bases and J by 0 bases, with 12 bases between them. CDR3 region: CASSFSRSSYEQYF. CDR3 sequence (DNA): TGTGCCAGCAGCTTCAGTCGGAGCTCCTACGAGCAGTACTTC.

V and J are TRBV6-5 and TRBJ2-7; no firm D call. CDR3 length: 12 amino acids. V lost 6 bases and J 3 bases, leaving 9 bases between the germline ends. From germline, CDR1 is MNHEY and CDR2 SVGAGI. CDR3 bases: TGTGCCAGCAGCCCCTACGGCTACGAGCAGTACTTC. As protein: CASSPYGYEQYF.

With regard to this clone: This sample also contains other DNA sequences that code for the same CDR3. For the CDR3, the DNA is TGTGCCAGCAGCAAAGACCAGGGTGGATGGTACGAGCAGTACGTC. This gives the protein CASSKDQGGWYEQYV. V is TRBV21-1 and J is TRBJ2-7; no DNA check was done on the table's D call, TRBD1. TRBV21-1 is deemed a pseudogene. The CDR3 has 15 amino acids.